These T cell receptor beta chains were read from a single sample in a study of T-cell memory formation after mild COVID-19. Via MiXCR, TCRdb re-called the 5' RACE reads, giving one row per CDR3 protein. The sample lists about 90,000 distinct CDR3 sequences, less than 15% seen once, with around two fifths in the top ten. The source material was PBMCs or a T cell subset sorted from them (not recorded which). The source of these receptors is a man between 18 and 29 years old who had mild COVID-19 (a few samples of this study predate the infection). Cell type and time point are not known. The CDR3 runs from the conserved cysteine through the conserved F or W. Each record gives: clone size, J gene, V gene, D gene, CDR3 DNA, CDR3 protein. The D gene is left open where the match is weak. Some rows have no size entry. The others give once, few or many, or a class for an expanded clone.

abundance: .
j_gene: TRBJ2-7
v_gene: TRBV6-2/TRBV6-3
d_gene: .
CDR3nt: TGTGCCAGCAGACCCCTCAGGACCTACGAGCAGTACTTC
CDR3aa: CASRPLRTYEQYF

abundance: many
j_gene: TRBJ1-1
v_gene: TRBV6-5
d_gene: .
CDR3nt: TGTGCCAGCAGTTACGGCGGCACTGAAGCTTTCTTT
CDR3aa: CASSYGGTEAFF

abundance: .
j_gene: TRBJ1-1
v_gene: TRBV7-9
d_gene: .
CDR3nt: TGTGCCAGCAGCCCAGGGGTCGGGGCTTTCTTT
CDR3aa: CASSPGVGAFF

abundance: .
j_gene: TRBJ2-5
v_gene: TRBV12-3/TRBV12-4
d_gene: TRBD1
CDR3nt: TGTGCCAGCAGCACAGGGGGCGGATGGGGGACCCAGTACTTC
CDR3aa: CASSTGGGWGTQYF

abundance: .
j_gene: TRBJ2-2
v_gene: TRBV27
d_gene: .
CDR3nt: TGTGCCAGCAGTTTATTTGGCAGGGGCCTTAACACCGGGGAGCTGTTTTTT
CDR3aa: CASSLFGRGLNTGELFF

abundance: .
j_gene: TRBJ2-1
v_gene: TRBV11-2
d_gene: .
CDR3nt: TGTGCCAGCAGCCTAACACCTTTCAATGAGCAGTTCTTC
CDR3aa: CASSLTPFNEQFF

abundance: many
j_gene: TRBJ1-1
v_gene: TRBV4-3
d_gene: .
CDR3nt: TGCGCCAGCAGCCAAGTTGTGCTCGGGTCTGAAGCTTTCTTT
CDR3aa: CASSQVVLGSEAFF

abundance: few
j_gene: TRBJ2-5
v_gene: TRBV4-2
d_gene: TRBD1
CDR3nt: TGTGCCAGCAGCCAAGAGTTACTGTCCGTACAGGGGATGCGAGAGACCCAGTACTTC
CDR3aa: CASSQELLSVQGMRETQYF

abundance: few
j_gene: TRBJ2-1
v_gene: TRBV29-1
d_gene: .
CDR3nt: TGCAGCGTTGAAGAGAGGGTCTACCGCTCCTACAATGAGCAGTTCTTC
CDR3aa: CSVEERVYRSYNEQFF

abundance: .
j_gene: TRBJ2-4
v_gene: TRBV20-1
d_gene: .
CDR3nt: TGCAGTGCTAGATTAGCGGAGGCCAAAAACATTCAGTACTTC
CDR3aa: CSARLAEAKNIQYF

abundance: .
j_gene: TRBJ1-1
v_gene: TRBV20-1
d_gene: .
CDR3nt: TGCAGTGCTAGAGATCAAAGGGGGAACACTGAAGCTTTCTTT
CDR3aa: CSARDQRGNTEAFF

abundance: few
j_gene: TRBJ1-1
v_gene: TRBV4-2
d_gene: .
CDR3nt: TGTGCCAGCAGCCAAGGAACAGGTTACGCTGAAGCTTTCTTT
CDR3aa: CASSQGTGYAEAFF

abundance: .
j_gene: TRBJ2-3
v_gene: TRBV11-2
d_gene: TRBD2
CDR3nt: TGTGCCAGCAGCCCCATGCGGGGGGGCCTCGATACGCAGTATTTT
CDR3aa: CASSPMRGGLDTQYF

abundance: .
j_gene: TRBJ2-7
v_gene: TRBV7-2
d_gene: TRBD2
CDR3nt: TGTGCCAGCAGCGACCCGGGACTAGCGGGGGGGCTGTACGAGCAGTACTTC
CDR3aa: CASSDPGLAGGLYEQYF

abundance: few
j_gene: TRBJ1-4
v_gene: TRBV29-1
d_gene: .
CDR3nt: TGCAGCGTTGAGATCAGGGGATCTAATGAAAAACTGTTTTTT
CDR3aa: CSVEIRGSNEKLFF

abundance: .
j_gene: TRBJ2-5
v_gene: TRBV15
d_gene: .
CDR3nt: TGTGCCACCAGCACCAGACTAGAAATTTTACAAGAGACCCAGTACTTC
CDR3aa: CATSTRLEILQETQYF

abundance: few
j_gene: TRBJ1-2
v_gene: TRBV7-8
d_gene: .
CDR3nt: TGTGCCAGCAGCCCCGACCCAGGGAGTAATGGCTACACCTTC
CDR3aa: CASSPDPGSNGYTF

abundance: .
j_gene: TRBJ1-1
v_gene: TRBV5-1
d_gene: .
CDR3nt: TGCGCCAGCAGATCCAACAGGGAGGCTGAAGCTTTCTTT
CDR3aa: CASRSNREAEAFF

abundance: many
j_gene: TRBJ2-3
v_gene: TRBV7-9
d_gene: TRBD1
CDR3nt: TGTGCCAGCAGCTTTATGGACAGGTCGCTAGATACGCAGTATTTT
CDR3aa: CASSFMDRSLDTQYF

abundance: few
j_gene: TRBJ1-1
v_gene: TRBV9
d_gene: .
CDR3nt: TGTGCCAGCAGCGTAGCTCTCGGAGTGACTGAAGCTTTCTTT
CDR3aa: CASSVALGVTEAFF

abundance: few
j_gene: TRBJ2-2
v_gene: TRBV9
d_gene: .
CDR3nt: TGTGCCAGCAGCGTATGGAACGGGGAGCTGTTTTTT
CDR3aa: CASSVWNGELFF

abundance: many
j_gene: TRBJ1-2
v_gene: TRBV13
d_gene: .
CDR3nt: TGTGCCAGCAGCCATCGGGACTATGGCTACACCTTC
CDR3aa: CASSHRDYGYTF

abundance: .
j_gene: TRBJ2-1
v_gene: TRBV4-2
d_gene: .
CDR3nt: TGTGCCAGCAGCCACGCAGGGGGGGCTCACAATGAGCAGTTCTTC
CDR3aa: CASSHAGGAHNEQFF

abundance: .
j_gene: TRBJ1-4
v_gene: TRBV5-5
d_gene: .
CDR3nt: TGTGCCAGCAGCGCATTCACAGGGTTTACTAATGAAAAACTGTTTTTT
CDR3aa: CASSAFTGFTNEKLFF